This note documents a single T cell receptor (beta chain) sequence. The sample is drawn from a study of T cell changes during pregnancy in multiple sclerosis. This CDR3 has 14 residues. V lost 4 bases and J 3 bases, leaving 13 bases between the germline ends. Germline CDR1 is ENHRY and CDR2 is SYGVKD. Clones were read by immunoSEQ multiplex PCR, and TCRdb kept only the in-frame ones, dropping some. The sample records about 16,000 clones, around 95% being singletons. The sample consisted of peripheral blood, taken in the third trimester of pregnancy. This sequence was found in a female donor with multiple sclerosis, enrolled in a pregnancy study. The V gene is TRBV10-3, the J gene TRBJ2-7; D perhaps matches TRBD1 (6 bases). CDR3 DNA: TGTGCCATCAGTGTTGAGACAGGAGGCTACGAGCAGTACTTC. Amino acids: CAISVETGGYEQYF.